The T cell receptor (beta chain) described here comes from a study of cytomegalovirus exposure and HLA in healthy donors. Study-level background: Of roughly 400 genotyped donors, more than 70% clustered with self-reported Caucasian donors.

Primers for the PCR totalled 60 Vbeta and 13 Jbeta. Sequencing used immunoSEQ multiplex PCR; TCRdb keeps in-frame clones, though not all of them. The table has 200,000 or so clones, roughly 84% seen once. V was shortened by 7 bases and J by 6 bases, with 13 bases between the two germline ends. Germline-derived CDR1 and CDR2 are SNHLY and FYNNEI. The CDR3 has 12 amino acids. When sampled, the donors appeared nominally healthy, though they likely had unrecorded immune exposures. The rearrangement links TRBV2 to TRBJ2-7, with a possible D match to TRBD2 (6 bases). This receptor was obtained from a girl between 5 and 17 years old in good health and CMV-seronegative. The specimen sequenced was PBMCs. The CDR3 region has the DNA TGTGCCAGCAAGGAGGAGGGTCCCGAGCAGTACTTC. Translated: CASKEEGPEQYF.